The source of this T cell receptor (beta chain) is a study of cytomegalovirus exposure and HLA in healthy donors. Whole-study context: A data release that came early held tens of millions of unique TCRs from HLA-typed donors.

The CDR3 runs 13 residues. The germline V and J ends were trimmed by 4 bases and 10 bases, with 16 bases remaining between them. Germline-derived CDR1 and CDR2 are SGDLS and YYNGEE. Turning to this clone: Antigen unknown.

Overall study results and limits: Prior analysis indicated that the majority of TCR beta V segments exhibited productivity approximately 87% or approximately 30% of the time. A few chains tied to CMV proved CMV antigen-specific in vitro. A later analysis showed TCR association rates differing by HLA locus, peaking at DRB1 and lowest at HLA-C.

The PCR used 60 Vbeta and 13 Jbeta primers. Measured with immunoSEQ multiplex PCR; TCRdb has only the in-frame clones, and not every one. The sample lists 57,000 or so clones; more than 60% were seen once. The chain is built from TRBV9 and TRBJ2-3, with D tentatively TRBD2 (6 bases). The TCR sequence derives from a man over 45 in good health and CMV-seropositive. The sequencing input was PBMCs. This CDR3 is CASSLNPGSAQYF. DNA of the CDR3: TGTGCCAGCAGCCTAAACCCCGGGAGTGCGCAGTATTTT. The full variable domain, completed using reference TRBV9 and TRBJ2-3, is DSGVTQTPKHLITATGQRVTLRCSPRSGDLSVYWYQQSLDQGLQFLIQYYNGEERAKGNILERFSAQQFPDLHSELNLSSLELGDSALYFCASSLNPGSAQYFGPGTRLTVL.